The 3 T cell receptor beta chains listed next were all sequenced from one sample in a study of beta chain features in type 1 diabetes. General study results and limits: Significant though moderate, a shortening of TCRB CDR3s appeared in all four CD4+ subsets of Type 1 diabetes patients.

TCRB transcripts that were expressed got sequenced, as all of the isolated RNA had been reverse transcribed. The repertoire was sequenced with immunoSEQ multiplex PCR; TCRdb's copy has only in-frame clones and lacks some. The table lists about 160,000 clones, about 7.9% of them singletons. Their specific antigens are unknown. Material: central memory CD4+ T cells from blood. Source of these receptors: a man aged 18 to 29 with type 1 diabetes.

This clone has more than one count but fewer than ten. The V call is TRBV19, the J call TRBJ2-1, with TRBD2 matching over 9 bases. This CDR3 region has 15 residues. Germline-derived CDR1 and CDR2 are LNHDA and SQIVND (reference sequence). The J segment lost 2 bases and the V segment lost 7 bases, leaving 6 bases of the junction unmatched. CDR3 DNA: TGTGCCAGTACCATGGCGGGAGGGACCTACAATGAGCAGTTCTTC. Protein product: CASTMAGGTYNEQFF.

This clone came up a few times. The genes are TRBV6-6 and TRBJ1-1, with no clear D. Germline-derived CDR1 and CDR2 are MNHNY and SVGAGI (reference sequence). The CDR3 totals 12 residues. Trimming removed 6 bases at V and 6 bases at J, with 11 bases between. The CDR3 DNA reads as TGTGCCAGCAGGGGCCAAACTTCTGAAGCTTTCTTT. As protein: CASRGQTSEAFF.

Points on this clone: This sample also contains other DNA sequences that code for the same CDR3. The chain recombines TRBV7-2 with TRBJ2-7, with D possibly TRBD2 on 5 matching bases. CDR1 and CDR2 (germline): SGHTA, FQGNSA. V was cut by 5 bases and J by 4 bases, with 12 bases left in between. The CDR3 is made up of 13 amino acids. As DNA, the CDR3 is TGTGCCAGCAGCCGAAACCCGGGGTACGAGCAGTACTTC. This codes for CASSRNPGYEQYF.